This T cell receptor (beta chain) was captured in a study of tumor-infiltrating lymphocytes in localized non-small cell lung cancer. Study details: The cohort mixed smokers and never-smokers, several histologies, and some post-neoadjuvant-chemotherapy samples.

Profiling relied on immunoSEQ multiplex PCR, and the TCRdb table lists in-frame clones only, not all of them. Of 9,500 to 15,000 clones in the sample, 70% to 80% were seen once. Germline CDR1 reads GTSNPN; CDR2 reads SVGIG (reference sequence). The CDR3 is 13 amino acids. V shed 2 bases and J shed 4 bases, with 10 bases lying between them. The chain links TRBV30 to TRBJ2-3; D unclear. This receptor was obtained from a human donor with non-small cell lung cancer. Sequenced sample: uninvolved lung tissue not adjacent to the tumor. The CDR3 reads CAWSHGEADTQYF. In DNA form, the CDR3 reads TGTGCCTGGAGTCACGGTGAGGCAGATACGCAGTATTTT.